This T cell receptor (beta chain) is from a study of cytomegalovirus exposure and HLA in healthy donors. The study sampled nominally healthy donors, though unrecorded immune exposures were likely. Primers: 60 Vbeta forward and 13 Jbeta reverse. Clones were read by immunoSEQ multiplex PCR, and TCRdb kept only the in-frame ones, dropping some. The repertoire has 100,000 or so clones, over 65% of them found once; the top ten carry 4.5% to 5.5%. This CDR3 is 16 amino acids long. V shed 4 bases, J shed 4 bases, and the junction held 9 bases outside the gene matches. Germline-derived CDR1 and CDR2 are SGDLS and YYNGEE.

The origin of this receptor is a woman in her thirties or forties in good health and CMV-seropositive. The specimen sequenced was PBMCs. The genes are TRBV9 and TRBJ2-1; 9 nucleotides match TRBD2. CDR3 sequence reads: CASSSLSGRNYNEQFF. In DNA, the CDR3 is TGTGCCAGCAGCTCACTTAGCGGGAGAAATTACAATGAGCAGTTCTTC.